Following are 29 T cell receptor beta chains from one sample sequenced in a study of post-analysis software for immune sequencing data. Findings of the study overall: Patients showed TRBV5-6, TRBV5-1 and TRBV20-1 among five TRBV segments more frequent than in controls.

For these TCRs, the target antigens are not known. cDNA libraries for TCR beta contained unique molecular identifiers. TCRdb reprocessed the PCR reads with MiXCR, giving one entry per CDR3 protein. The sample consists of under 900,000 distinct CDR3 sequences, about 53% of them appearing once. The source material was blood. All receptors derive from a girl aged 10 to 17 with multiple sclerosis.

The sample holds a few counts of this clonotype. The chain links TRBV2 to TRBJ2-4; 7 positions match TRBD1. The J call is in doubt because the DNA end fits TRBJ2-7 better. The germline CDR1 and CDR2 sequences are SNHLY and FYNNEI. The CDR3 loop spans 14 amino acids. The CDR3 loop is CASTRDRAAYEQYF. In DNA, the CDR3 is TGTGCCAGCACCCGTGACAGGGCAGCGTACGAGCAGTACTTC.

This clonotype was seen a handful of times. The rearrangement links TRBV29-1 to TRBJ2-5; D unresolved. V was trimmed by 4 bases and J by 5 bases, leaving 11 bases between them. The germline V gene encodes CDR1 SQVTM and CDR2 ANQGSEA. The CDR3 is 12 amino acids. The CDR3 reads CSVAYNRETQYF. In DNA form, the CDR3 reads TGCAGCGTTGCTTATAATAGGGAGACCCAGTACTTC.

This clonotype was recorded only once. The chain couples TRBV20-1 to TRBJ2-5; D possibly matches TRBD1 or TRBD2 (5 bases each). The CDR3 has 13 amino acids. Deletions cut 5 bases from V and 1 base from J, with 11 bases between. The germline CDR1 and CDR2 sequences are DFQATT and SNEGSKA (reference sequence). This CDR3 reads CSAVGTAQETQYF. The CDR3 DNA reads TGCAGTGCTGTAGGGACCGCCCAAGAGACCCAGTACTTC.

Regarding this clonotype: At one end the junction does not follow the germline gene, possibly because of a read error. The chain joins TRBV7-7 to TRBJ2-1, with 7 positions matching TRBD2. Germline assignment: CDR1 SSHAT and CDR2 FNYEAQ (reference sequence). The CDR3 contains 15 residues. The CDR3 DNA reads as TGTGCTAGCAGCTTAGTAGCGGGCCGTTTCGATGAGCAGTTCTTC. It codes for CASSLVAGRFDEQFF.

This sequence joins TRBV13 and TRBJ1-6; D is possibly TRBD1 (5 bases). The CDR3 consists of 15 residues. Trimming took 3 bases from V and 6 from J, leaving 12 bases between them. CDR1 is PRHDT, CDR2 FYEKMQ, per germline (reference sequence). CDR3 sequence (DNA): TGTGCCAGCAGCTTGGATAGGGACCGTAATTCACCCCTCCACTTT. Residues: CASSLDRDRNSPLHF. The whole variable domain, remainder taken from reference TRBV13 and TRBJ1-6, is AAGVIQSPRHLIKEKRETATLKCYPIPRHDTVYWYQQGPGQDPQFLISFYEKMQSDKGSIPDRFSAQQFSDYHSELNMSSLELGDSALYFCASSLDRDRNSPLHFGNGTRLTVT.

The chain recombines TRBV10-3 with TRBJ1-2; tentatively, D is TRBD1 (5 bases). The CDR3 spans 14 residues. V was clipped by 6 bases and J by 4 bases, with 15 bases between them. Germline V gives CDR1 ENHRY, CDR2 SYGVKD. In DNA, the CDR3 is TGTGCCATCAGGCCGGGACGGGAGGCCTATGGCTACACCTTC. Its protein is CAIRPGREAYGYTF.

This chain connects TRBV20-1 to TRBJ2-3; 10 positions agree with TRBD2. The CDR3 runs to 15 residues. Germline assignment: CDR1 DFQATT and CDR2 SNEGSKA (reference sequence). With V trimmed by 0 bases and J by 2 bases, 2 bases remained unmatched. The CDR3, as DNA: TGCAGTGCTAGAGAACTAGCGGGGCTCACAGATACGCAGTATTTT. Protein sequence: CSARELAGLTDTQYF.

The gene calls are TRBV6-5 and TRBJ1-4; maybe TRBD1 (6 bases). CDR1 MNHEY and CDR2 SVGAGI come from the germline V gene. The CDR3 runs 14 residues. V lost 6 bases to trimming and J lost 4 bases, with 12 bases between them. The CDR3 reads CASRQDRINEKLFF. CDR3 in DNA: TGTGCCAGCAGACAAGACAGGATTAATGAAAAACTGTTTTTT.

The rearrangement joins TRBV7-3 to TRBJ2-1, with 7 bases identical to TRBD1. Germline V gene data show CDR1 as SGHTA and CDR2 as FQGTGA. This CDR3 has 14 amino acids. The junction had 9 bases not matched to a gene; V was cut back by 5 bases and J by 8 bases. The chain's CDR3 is CASSPQGGQHEQFF. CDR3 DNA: TGTGCCAGCAGCCCCCAAGGGGGCCAGCATGAGCAGTTCTTC.

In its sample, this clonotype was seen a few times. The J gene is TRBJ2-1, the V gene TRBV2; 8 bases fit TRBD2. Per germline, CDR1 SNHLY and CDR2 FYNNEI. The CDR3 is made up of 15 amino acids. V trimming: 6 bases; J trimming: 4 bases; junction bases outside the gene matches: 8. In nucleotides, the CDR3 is TGTGCCAGCAGGAGCCGGGAGGGCCTATACAATGAGCAGTTCTTC. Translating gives CASRSREGLYNEQFF. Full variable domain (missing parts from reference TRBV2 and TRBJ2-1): EPEVTQTPSHQVTQMGQEVILRCVPISNHLYFYWYRQILGQKVEFLVSFYNNEISEKSEIFDDQFSVERPDGSNFTLKIRSTKLEDSAMYFCASRSREGLYNEQFFGPGTRLTVL.

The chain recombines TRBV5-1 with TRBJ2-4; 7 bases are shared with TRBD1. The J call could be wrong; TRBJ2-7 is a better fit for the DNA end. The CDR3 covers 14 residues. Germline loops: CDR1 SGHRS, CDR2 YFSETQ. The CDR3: CASSGRGSDYEQYF. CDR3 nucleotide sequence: TGCGCCAGCAGCGGCAGGGGGAGTGACTACGAGCAGTACTTC.

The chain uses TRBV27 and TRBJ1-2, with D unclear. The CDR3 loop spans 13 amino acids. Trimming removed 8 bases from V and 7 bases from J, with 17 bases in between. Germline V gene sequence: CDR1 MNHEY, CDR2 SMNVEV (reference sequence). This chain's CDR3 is CASGWSGVSGYTF. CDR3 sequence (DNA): TGTGCCAGCGGCTGGTCGGGAGTATCTGGCTACACCTTC.

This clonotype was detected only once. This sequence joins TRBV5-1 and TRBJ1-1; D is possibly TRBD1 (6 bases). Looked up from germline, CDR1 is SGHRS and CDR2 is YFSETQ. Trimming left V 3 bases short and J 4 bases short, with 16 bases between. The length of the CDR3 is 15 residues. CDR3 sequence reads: CASSSNRERATEAFF. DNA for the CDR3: TGCGCCAGCAGCTCGAACAGGGAGCGTGCCACTGAAGCTTTCTTT.

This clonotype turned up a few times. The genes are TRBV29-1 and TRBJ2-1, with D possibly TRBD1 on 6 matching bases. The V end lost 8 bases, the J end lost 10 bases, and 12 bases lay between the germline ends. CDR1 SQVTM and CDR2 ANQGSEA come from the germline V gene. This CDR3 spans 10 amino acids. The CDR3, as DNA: TGCAGCACGACCGGGACAGAGCAGTTCTTC. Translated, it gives CSTTGTEQFF.

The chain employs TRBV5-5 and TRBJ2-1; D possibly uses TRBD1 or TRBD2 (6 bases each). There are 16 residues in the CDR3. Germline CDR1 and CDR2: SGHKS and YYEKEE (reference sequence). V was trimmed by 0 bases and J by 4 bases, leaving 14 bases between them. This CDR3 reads CASSLGEAGAYNEQFF. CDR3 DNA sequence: TGTGCCAGCAGCTTGGGGGAGGCAGGGGCGTACAATGAGCAGTTCTTC. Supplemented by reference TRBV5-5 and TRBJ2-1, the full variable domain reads DAGVTQSPTHLIKTRGQQVTLRCSPISGHKSVSWYQQVLGQGPQFIFQYYEKEERGRGNFPDRFSARQFPNYSSELNVNALLLGDSALYLCASSLGEAGAYNEQFFGPGTRLTVL.

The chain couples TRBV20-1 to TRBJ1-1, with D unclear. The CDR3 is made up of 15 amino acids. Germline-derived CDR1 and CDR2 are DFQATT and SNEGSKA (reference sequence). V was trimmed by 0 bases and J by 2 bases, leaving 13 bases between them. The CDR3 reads CSARDPIGLNTEAFF. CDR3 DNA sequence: TGCAGTGCTAGAGATCCTATAGGGCTTAACACTGAAGCTTTCTTT.

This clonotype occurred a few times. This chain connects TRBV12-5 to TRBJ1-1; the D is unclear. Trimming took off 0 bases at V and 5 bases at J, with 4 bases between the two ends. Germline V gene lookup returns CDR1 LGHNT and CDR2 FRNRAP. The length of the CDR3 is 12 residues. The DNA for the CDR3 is TGTGCTAGTGGTTTGGTACAGACTGAAGCTTTCTTT. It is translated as CASGLVQTEAFF.

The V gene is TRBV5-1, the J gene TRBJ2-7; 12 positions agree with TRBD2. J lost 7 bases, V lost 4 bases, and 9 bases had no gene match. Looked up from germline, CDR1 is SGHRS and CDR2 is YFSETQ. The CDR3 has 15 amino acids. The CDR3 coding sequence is TGCGCCAGCAGCCCCCCGACTAGCGGGGGCATGGAGCAGTACTTC. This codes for CASSPPTSGGMEQYF.

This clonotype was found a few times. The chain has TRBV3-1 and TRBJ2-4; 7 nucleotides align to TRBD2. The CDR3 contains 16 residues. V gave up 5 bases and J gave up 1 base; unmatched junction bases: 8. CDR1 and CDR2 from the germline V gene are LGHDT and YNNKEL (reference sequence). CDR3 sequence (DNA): TGTGCCAGCAGCTCCCGCGGGGGTGATGCCAAAAACATTCAGTACTTC. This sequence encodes CASSSRGGDAKNIQYF. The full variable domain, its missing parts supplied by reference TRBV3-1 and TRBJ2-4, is DTAVSQTPKYLVTQMGNDKSIKCEQNLGHDTMYWYKQDSKKFLKIMFSYNNKELIINETVPNRFSPKSPDKAHLNLHINSLELGDSAVYFCASSSRGGDAKNIQYFGAGTRLSVL.

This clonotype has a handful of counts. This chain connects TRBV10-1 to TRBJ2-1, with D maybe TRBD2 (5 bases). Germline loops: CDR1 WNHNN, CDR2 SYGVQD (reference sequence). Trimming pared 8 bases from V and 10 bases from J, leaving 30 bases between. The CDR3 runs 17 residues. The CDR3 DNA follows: TGCGCCAGCGAATGGTATGTTGGGAGCCCACGGGCGAAGGAGCAGTTCTTC. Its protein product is CASEWYVGSPRAKEQFF.

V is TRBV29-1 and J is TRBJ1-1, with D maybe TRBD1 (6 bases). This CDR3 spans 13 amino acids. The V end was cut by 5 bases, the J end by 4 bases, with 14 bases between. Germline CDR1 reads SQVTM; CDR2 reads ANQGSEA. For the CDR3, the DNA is TGCAGCGTTTACTCGTCCAGGGGCACTGAAGCTTTCTTT. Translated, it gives CSVYSSRGTEAFF.

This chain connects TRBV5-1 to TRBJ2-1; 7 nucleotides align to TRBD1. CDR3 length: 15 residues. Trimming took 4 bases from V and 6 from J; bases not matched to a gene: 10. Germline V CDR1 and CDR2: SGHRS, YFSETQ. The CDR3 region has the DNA TGCGCCAGCAGCCCCGGGACAGTCCCGGGCAATGAGCAGTTCTTC. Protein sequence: CASSPGTVPGNEQFF.

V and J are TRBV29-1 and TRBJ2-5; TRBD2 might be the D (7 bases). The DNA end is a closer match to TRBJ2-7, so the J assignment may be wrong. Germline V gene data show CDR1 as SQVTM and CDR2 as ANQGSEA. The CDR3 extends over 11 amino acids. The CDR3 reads CSGKRGAEQYF. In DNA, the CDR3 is TGCAGCGGTAAACGGGGGGCCGAGCAGTACTTC.

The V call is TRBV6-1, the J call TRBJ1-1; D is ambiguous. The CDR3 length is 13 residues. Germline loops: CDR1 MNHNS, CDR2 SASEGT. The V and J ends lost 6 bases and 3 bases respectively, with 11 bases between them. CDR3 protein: CASSFFGDTEAFF. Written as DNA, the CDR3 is TGTGCCAGCAGCTTTTTCGGGGACACTGAAGCTTTCTTT.

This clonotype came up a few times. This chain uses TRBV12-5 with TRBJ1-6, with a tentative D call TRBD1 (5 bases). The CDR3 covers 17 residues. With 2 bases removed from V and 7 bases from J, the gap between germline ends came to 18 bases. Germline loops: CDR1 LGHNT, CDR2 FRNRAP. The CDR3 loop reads CASGLRDPRQGNSPLHF. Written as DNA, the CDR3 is TGTGCTAGTGGTTTGAGGGACCCCCGGCAGGGCAATTCACCCCTCCACTTT.

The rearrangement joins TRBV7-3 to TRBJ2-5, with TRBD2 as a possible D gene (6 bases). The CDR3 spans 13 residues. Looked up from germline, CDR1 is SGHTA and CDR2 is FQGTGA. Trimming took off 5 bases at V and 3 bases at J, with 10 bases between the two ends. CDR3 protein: CASSGGKEETQYF. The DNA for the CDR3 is TGTGCCAGCAGCGGAGGGAAGGAAGAGACCCAGTACTTC.

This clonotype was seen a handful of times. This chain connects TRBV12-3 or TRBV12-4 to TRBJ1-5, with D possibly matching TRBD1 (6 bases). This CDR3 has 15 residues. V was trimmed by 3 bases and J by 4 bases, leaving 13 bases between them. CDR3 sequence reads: CASSFSQGWNQPQHF. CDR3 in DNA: TGTGCCAGCAGTTTCTCGCAGGGGTGGAATCAGCCCCAGCATTTT.

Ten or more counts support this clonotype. CDR3 sequence (DNA): TGCGCCAGCAGCGATGGCCACCTAGCCAAAAACATTCAGTACTTC. This encodes CASSDGHLAKNIQYF. The genes are TRBV5-1 and TRBJ2-4, with D unresolved. Germline V gives CDR1 SGHRS, CDR2 YFSETQ. Trimming cost V 4 bases and J 0 bases, with 11 bases left between them. This CDR3 contains 15 residues.

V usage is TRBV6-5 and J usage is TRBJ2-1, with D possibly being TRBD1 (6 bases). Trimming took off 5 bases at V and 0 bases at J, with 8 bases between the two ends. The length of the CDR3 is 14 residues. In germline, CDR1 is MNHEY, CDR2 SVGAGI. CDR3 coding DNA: TGTGCCAGCAGTCGGACAGTCTCCTACAATGAGCAGTTCTTC. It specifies CASSRTVSYNEQFF.